Described below is a single TCR beta chain sequence and its context. This sample was taken from a study of T cell changes during pregnancy in multiple sclerosis. The CDR3 length is 15 residues. CDR1 and CDR2 from the germline V gene are LNHDA and SQIVND (reference sequence). Trimming removed 9 bases from V and 0 bases from J; junction bases left unmatched: 8. Method: immunoSEQ multiplex PCR; TCRdb's copy keeps in-frame clones and lacks some. This sample carries about 60,000 clones, 96% of them seen once, and the ten largest clones take roughly 2.5%. The sequenced sample was CD8+ T cells from peripheral blood mononuclear cells, obtained after pregnancy. The chain joins TRBV19 to TRBJ1-5, with 7 bases that match TRBD1. The TCR originated in a female donor with multiple sclerosis, enrolled in a pregnancy study. This chain's CDR3 is CASKGGQYSNQPQHF. The CDR3 DNA sequence: TGTGCCAGCAAAGGGGGACAGTATAGCAATCAGCCCCAGCATTTT.